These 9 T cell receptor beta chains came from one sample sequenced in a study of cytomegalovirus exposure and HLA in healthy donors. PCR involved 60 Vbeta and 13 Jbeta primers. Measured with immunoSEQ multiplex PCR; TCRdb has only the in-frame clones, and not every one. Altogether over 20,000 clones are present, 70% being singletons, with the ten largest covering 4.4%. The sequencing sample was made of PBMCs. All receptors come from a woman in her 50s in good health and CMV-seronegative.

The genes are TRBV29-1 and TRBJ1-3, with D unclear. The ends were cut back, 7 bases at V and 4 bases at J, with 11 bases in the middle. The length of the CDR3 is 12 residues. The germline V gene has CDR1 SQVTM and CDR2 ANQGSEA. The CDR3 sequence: CSADTGGNTIYF. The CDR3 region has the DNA TGCAGCGCCGACACGGGAGGAAACACCATATATTTT.

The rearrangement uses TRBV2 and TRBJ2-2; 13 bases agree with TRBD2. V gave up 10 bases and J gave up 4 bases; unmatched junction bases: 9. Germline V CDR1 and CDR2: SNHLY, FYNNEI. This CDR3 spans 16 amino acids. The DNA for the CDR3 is TGTGCCACCCGGACTAGCGGGAGTCGGGGCACCGGGGAGCTGTTTTTT. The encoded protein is CATRTSGSRGTGELFF.

The CDR3 DNA follows: TGTGCCAGCAGAGGGGTACATGAGCAGTTCTTC. This gives the protein CASRGVHEQFF. The chain combines TRBV2 with TRBJ2-1; D is possibly TRBD1 (5 bases). This CDR3 is built from 11 residues. Germline-derived CDR1 and CDR2 are SNHLY and FYNNEI. V was trimmed by 6 bases and J by 8 bases, leaving 8 bases between them.

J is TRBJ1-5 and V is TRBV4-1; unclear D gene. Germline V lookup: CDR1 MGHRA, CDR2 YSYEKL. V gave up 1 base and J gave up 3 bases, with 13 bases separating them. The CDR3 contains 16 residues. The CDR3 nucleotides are TGCGCCAGCAGCCAAGGGGAGGGCAGTCACAATCAGCCCCAGCATTTT. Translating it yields CASSQGEGSHNQPQHF.

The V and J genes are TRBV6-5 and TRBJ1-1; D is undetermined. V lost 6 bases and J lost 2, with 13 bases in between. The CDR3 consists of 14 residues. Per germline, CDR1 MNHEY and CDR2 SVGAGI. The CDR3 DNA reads TGTGCCAGCAGGGTCCTGAGGCAAAACACTGAAGCTTTCTTT. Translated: CASRVLRQNTEAFF.

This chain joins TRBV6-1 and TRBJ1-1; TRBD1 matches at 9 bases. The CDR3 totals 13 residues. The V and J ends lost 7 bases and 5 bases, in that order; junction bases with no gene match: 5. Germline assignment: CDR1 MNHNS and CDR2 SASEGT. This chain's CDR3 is CASNGGQGTEAFF. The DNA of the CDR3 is TGTGCCAGCAATGGGGGACAGGGTACTGAAGCTTTCTTT.

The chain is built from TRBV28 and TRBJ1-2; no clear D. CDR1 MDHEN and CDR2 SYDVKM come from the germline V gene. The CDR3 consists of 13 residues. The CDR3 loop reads CAECPPRNYGYTF. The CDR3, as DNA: TGTGCGGAGTGCCCCCCCCGGAACTATGGCTACACCTTC.

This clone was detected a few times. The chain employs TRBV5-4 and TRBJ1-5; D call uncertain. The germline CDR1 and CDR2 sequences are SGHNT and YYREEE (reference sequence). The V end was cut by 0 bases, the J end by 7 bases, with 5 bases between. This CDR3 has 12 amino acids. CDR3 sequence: CASSLAGQPQHF. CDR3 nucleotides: TGTGCCAGCAGCTTGGCCGGGCAGCCCCAGCATTTT.

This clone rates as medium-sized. CDR3 bases: TGTGCCAGCAGAGCCACAGGGAGGGGGACCTACGAGCAGTACTTC. This codes for CASRATGRGTYEQYF. The V call is TRBV28, the J call TRBJ2-7, with a weak D call TRBD2 (7 bases). Germline lookup yields CDR1 MDHEN and CDR2 SYDVKM. V was trimmed by 6 bases and J by 2 bases, leaving 17 bases between them. CDR3 length: 15 amino acids.